This paragraph reports one TCR beta chain. Its antigen is still unknown. TCRdb reworked the 5' RACE reads into one entry per CDR3 protein, no DNA. Its listing shows approximately 150,000 distinct CDR3 sequences. This entry comes from a study of monozygotic twins with inflammatory bowel disease. Study observations and caveats: Among T cells, the various subtypes were not distinguishable.

This clonotype was obtained from a human donor with ulcerative colitis or Crohn's disease, or a healthy co-twin of an affected twin (not recorded which). Sequenced input: blood.

This chain's CDR3 is CSAAPRQGVDIQYF. V and J are TRBV20-1 and TRBJ2-4; the TRBD1 assignment by TCRdb is unverifiable without DNA. This CDR3 has 14 amino acids. From germline, CDR1 is DFQATT and CDR2 SNEGSKA (reference sequence).